The 20 T cell receptor beta chains listed next were all sequenced from one sample in a study of regulatory T cells in long-lasting Graves disease (dated by TCRdb to about 2021). Libraries came from multiplex PCR. The instrument given in TCRdb is Illumina HiSeq 4000. iRepertoire HTBI primers and Arm-PCR amplification of CDR3 regions were used to construct TCR beta libraries. TCRdb trimmed public reads at Q25 via fastp, called clones via MiXCR and kept in-frame beta chains. Here each entry gathers all rows of one CDR3 protein and keeps the most common genes and DNA. This sample lists roughly 220,000 distinct CDR3 sequences; about 18% were detected once. The top ten clones comprise approximately 20% of the sample. What this sample's time point label stands for: newly diagnosed GD, antithyroid drugs for less than 3 months. For both TCR sequencing and RNA sequencing, RNA was extracted from PBMCs using TRIzol.

The sample consisted of peripheral blood mononuclear cells (PBMCs), taken at new diagnosis, from a patient treated with antithyroid drugs. These receptors were taken from a female donor with Graves disease.

The V and J genes are TRBV7-2 and TRBJ2-1; D is unresolved. CDR1 and CDR2 from the germline V gene are SGHTA and FQGNSA. Trimming shortened V by 1 base and J by 6 bases, and 10 bases separated the two germline ends. CDR3 length: 14 residues. In DNA, the CDR3 is TGTGCCAGCAGCTTAGTACTCCACGGCAATGAGCAGTTCTTC. Protein product: CASSLVLHGNEQFF.

This clonotype came up many times. V and J are TRBV28 and TRBJ2-3, with TRBD2 matching over 8 bases. The J call could be wrong; TRBJ2-5 is a better fit for the DNA end. The CDR3 covers 15 residues. Per germline, CDR1 MDHEN and CDR2 SYDVKM. Written as DNA, the CDR3 is TGTGCCAGCAGTTTTCGCGGGAGGAGGGAAAAGACCCAGTACTTC. This encodes CASSFRGRREKTQYF.

The chain carries TRBV27 and TRBJ1-4; D might be TRBD1 (5 bases). The germline CDR1 and CDR2 sequences are MNHEY and SMNVEV (reference sequence). The CDR3 is made up of 17 amino acids. V lost 6 bases, J lost 0 bases, and 17 bases lay in between. For the CDR3, the DNA is TGTGCCAGCAGCGGGCAGGGACTGTTTGCAACTAATGAAAAACTGTTTTTT. Translation gives CASSGQGLFATNEKLFF.

Many counts were recorded for this clonotype. The chain couples TRBV9 to TRBJ2-1, with 10 bases identical to TRBD2. CDR3 length equals 16 residues. Trimming took 4 bases from V and 8 from J; bases not matched to a gene: 12. CDR1 and CDR2 from the germline V gene are SGDLS and YYNGEE. The CDR3 nucleotides read TGTGCCAGCAGCATTCTAGCGGGGGCTCCATTGGATGAGCAGTTCTTC. It encodes CASSILAGAPLDEQFF. The full variable domain, its missing parts supplied by reference TRBV9 and TRBJ2-1, is DSGVTQTPKHLITATGQRVTLRCSPRSGDLSVYWYQQSLDQGLQFLIQYYNGEERAKGNILERFSAQQFPDLHSELNLSSLELGDSALYFCASSILAGAPLDEQFFGPGTRLTVL.

The chain is built from TRBV28 and TRBJ2-5; D gene ambiguous. The length of the CDR3 is 15 residues. Germline loops: CDR1 MDHEN, CDR2 SYDVKM. V gave up 4 bases and J gave up 7 bases, with 19 bases separating them. The CDR3 DNA reads as TGTGCCAGCAGTTCAATAATGATCGGCCTGTTGACCCAGTACTTC. Amino acid sequence: CASSSIMIGLLTQYF.

About this clonotype: A much more abundant neighbour one base away suggests this may be a read error. V usage is TRBV6-8 and J usage is TRBJ2-5; 8 nucleotides align to TRBD1. The germline V gene has CDR1 MNHGY and CDR2 SAAAGT. Trimming cost V 10 bases and J 3 bases; bases outside gene matches: 7. This CDR3 region has 13 residues. CDR3 in amino acids: CAIRETGEETQYF. CDR3 bases: TGTGCCATCAGGGAGACAGGGGAAGAGACCCAGTACTTC.

A few counts support this clonotype. This chain connects TRBV6-1 to TRBJ2-2; D unresolved. The CDR3 totals 12 residues. Trimming cost V 5 bases and J 7 bases, with 8 bases left between them. Germline assignment: CDR1 MNHNS and CDR2 SASEGT. The CDR3 sequence: CASSTTYGELFF. CDR3 nucleotide sequence: TGTGCCAGCAGTACAACGTACGGGGAGCTGTTTTTT.

This clonotype came up many times. The chain couples TRBV10-2 to TRBJ1-1; no clear D gene. Trimming took 10 bases from V and 3 from J, leaving 6 bases between them. CDR1 and CDR2 (germline): WSHSY, SAAADI. The CDR3 contains 10 residues. The CDR3 bases are TGCGCCACCCGGCACACTGAAGCTTTCTTT. It translates to CATRHTEAFF.

The table lists this clonotype with a few counts. The V call is TRBV4-3, the J call TRBJ1-5; D uncertain. In germline, CDR1 is LGHNA, CDR2 YSLEER. The CDR3 covers 15 residues. Trimming took 1 base from V and 2 from J, leaving 9 bases between them. CDR3 DNA sequence: TGCGCCAGCAGCCAAGCTTTGAAGGGCAATCAGCCCCAGCATTTT. Protein product: CASSQALKGNQPQHF.

This clonotype was seen at least ten times. This chain connects TRBV6-2 or TRBV6-3 to TRBJ2-7; possible D gene TRBD2, 6 bases. Trimming removed 6 bases at V and 3 bases at J, with 15 bases between. The CDR3 totals 14 residues. Germline loops: CDR1 MNHEY, CDR2 SVGEGT. CDR3 residues: CASRGRGKGYEQYF. DNA for the CDR3: TGTGCCAGCAGGGGCCGCGGGAAGGGCTACGAGCAGTACTTC.

This rearrangement joins TRBV30 to TRBJ2-1; D perhaps matches TRBD1 (6 bases). The V end lost 5 bases, the J end lost 10 bases, and 18 bases lay between the germline ends. This CDR3 region has 13 residues. In germline, CDR1 is GTSNPN, CDR2 SVGIG (reference sequence). The CDR3 loop is CAWAGGTFGEQFF. The CDR3 region has the DNA TGTGCCTGGGCTGGGGGCACCTTCGGAGAGCAGTTCTTC.

This clonotype was recorded many times. J is TRBJ2-5 and V is TRBV5-1; weak D call: TRBD1 (6 bases). V was trimmed by 0 bases and J by 5 bases, leaving 11 bases between them. Looked up from germline, CDR1 is SGHRS and CDR2 is YFSETQ. CDR3 length equals 14 residues. The CDR3 sequence is CASSLGQVGETQYF. CDR3 coding DNA: TGCGCCAGCAGCTTGGGACAGGTCGGGGAGACCCAGTACTTC.

This clonotype was seen a few times. The chain has TRBV28 and TRBJ1-3; weak D call: TRBD1 (6 bases). Per germline, CDR1 MDHEN and CDR2 SYDVKM. This CDR3 comprises 14 residues. V dropped 3 bases and J dropped 7 bases, with 13 bases sitting between them. In DNA form, the CDR3 reads TGTGCCAGCAGTTTGCTCAGGGGTAGGAACACCATATATTTT. Translation: CASSLLRGRNTIYF.

This clonotype has a count of ten or more. J is TRBJ2-5 and V is TRBV2; 12 nucleotides agree with TRBD2. CDR1 and CDR2 from the germline V gene are SNHLY and FYNNEI. With V trimmed by 6 bases and J by 4 bases, 6 bases remained unmatched. CDR3 length: 15 residues. This CDR3 is CASRWTSGTRETQYF. The CDR3 DNA sequence: TGTGCCAGCAGATGGACTAGCGGGACTCGAGAGACCCAGTACTTC.

This clonotype occurred many times. This chain joins TRBV30 and TRBJ1-1, with unresolved D. V lost 4 bases to trimming and J lost 0 bases, with 9 bases between them. The CDR3 sequence is 13 residues long. The V gene's germline CDR1 is GTSNPN and CDR2 SVGIG (reference sequence). The DNA for the CDR3 is TGTGCCTGGAATAAAAGGTTGAACACTGAAGCTTTCTTT. This codes for CAWNKRLNTEAFF.

The chain carries TRBV5-1 and TRBJ1-5; D is uncertain. CDR3 length: 15 amino acids. V gave up 2 bases and J gave up 0 bases, with 9 bases separating them. Germline assignment: CDR1 SGHRS and CDR2 YFSETQ. This chain's CDR3 is CASSLYGDSNQPQHF. Here the CDR3 DNA reads TGCGCCAGCAGCTTATACGGGGATAGCAATCAGCCCCAGCATTTT.

This clonotype was detected many times. V and J are TRBV20-1 and TRBJ1-2; TRBD1 aligns across 8 bases. J gave up 8 bases and V 1 base, and 6 bases lay outside the gene matches. There are 13 residues in the CDR3. Germline-derived CDR1 and CDR2 are DFQATT and SNEGSKA (reference sequence). The CDR3 nucleotides are TGCAGTGCTAGAGTCGTACAGGGGGGCGGCTACACCTTC. Translation gives CSARVVQGGGYTF.

A few counts support this clonotype. The V gene is TRBV19, the J gene TRBJ2-7, with D possibly called TRBD1 or TRBD2 (6 bases each). Trimming removed 3 bases from V and 5 bases from J, with 8 bases in between. Germline-derived CDR1 and CDR2 are LNHDA and SQIVND (reference sequence). The CDR3 has 12 amino acids. The CDR3 sequence is CASSMGGHEQYF. For the CDR3, the DNA is TGTGCCAGTAGTATGGGGGGCCACGAGCAGTACTTC.

This clonotype was detected many times. The chain links TRBV20-1 to TRBJ2-3, with 14 bases aligning to TRBD2. This CDR3 region has 15 residues. Germline values: CDR1 DFQATT, CDR2 SNEGSKA (reference sequence). J gave up 4 bases and V 5 bases, and 5 bases lay outside the gene matches. The CDR3 loop is CSAEGTSGSPDTQYF. The CDR3 nucleotides read TGCAGTGCTGAGGGGACTAGCGGGAGCCCAGATACGCAGTATTTT.

This clonotype has a handful of counts. A read error may explain this, as a much larger clone is one base away. The chain carries TRBV3-1 and TRBJ1-2, with no clear D. Germline values: CDR1 LGHDT, CDR2 YNNKEL (reference sequence). The CDR3 has 12 amino acids. The CDR3 nucleotides are TGTGCCAGCTGCCAAGGTCCGTATGGCTACACCTTC. As protein: CASCQGPYGYTF.